This T cell receptor beta chain was sequenced during a study of OX40 agonist ivuxolimab in advanced cancers. Whole-study results and caveats: CD8+ T cells were the subset that, on average, had more expanded clones than CD4+.

The CDR3 loop spans 16 amino acids. With 11 bases clipped from V and 9 bases from J, the junction kept 17 bases outside the gene matches. From germline, CDR1 is LNHDA and CDR2 SQIVND (reference sequence). Notes on this clone: Its antigen is unidentified.

Profiled with immunoSEQ multiplex PCR; TCRdb holds only in-frame clones, not every one. The repertoire holds tens of thousands of clones, with about 86% as singletons. The genes are TRBV19 and TRBJ2-2; 11 positions match TRBD2. This specimen consisted of CD4+ or CD8+ T cells sorted from blood, obtained in a trial of the OX40 agonist ivuxolimab. This clonotype originated in an adult with an advanced solid tumor such as melanoma, head and neck, liver or kidney cancer. CDR3 in DNA: TGTGCCTCAGAGAGGGTAGCGGGAGGGCCGGGCAGGGAGCTGTTTTTT. The encoded protein is CASERVAGGPGRELFF.